Following are 23 T cell receptor beta chains from one sample sequenced in a study of blood T cells in healthy people across ages. With a J-beta primer mix and a sample-barcoded 5' primer, a second PCR ran 7 to 11 cycles. TCRdb redid the calling of the 5' RACE reads with MiXCR, one entry per CDR3 protein. Of hundreds of thousands of distinct CDR3 sequences in the sample, about 34% are singletons; the top ten hold over 15%. Sequenced material: blood. The receptors were gathered from a woman older than 75 in good health.

This clonotype came up a few times. The CDR3 is CSARRPGQVNTEAFF. The CDR3 DNA reads as TGCAGTGCTAGACGTCCGGGACAGGTGAACACTGAAGCTTTCTTT. The chain carries TRBV20-1 and TRBJ1-1, with 8 bases lining up with TRBD1. J lost 0 bases, V lost 2 bases, and 5 bases had no gene match. The CDR3 contains 15 residues. The germline V gene encodes CDR1 DFQATT and CDR2 SNEGSKA (reference sequence).

In this sample, this clonotype turned up many times. V gene TRBV5-1 combines with J gene TRBJ2-1; maybe TRBD1 (5 bases). The CDR3 is 15 amino acids. CDR1 SGHRS and CDR2 YFSETQ come from the germline V gene. Trimming pared 4 bases from V and 5 bases from J, leaving 16 bases between. The CDR3 spells CASSGRQGINNEQFF. The CDR3 nucleotides read TGCGCCAGCAGCGGGCGCCAGGGCATAAACAATGAGCAGTTCTTC.

Details on this clonotype: An end of the junction does not agree with germline; a read error may underlie this. The chain combines TRBV4-2 with TRBJ2-3, with D possibly being TRBD2 (5 bases). CDR1 is LGHNA, CDR2 YNFKEQ, per germline. The CDR3 sequence is 15 residues long. CDR3 in amino acids: CASSQEGGRPDTQYF. The DNA for the CDR3 is TGTGCCAGCAGCCAAGAAGGCGGGCGGCCAGACACGCAGTATTTT.

This clonotype was detected ten times or more. CDR3 region: CASSLGAGEYPDTQYF. The CDR3 DNA follows: TGCGCCAGCAGCTTGGGCGCAGGGGAGTATCCAGATACGCAGTATTTT. This chain links TRBV5-1 with TRBJ2-3; D is perhaps TRBD1 (6 bases). V was pared by 0 bases and J by 4 bases, with 15 bases between. The CDR3 covers 16 residues. Germline CDR1 and CDR2: SGHRS and YFSETQ.

The table lists this clonotype with a few counts. This sequence joins TRBV5-1 and TRBJ1-4, with D tentatively TRBD1 (6 bases). Germline loops: CDR1 SGHRS, CDR2 YFSETQ. Trimming took off 2 bases at V and 7 bases at J, with 12 bases between the two ends. CDR3 length equals 14 residues. The DNA of the CDR3 is TGCGCCAGCAGCTTTGTAGGGGGGAGTGAAAAACTGTTTTTT. Protein sequence: CASSFVGGSEKLFF. Using reference TRBV5-1 and TRBJ1-4 for the parts outside the CDR3, the full variable domain is KAGVTQTPRYLIKTRGQQVTLSCSPISGHRSVSWYQQTPGQGLQFLFEYFSETQRNKGNFPGRFSGRQFSNSRSEMNVSTLELGDSALYLCASSFVGGSEKLFFGSGTQLSVL.

This clonotype was detected only a few times. The chain is built from TRBV25-1 and TRBJ2-5; D not resolved. V lost 1 base and J lost 2, with 11 bases in between. This CDR3 is 15 amino acids long. Per the germline V gene, CDR1 is MGHDK and CDR2 is SYGVNS. CDR3: CASSEFRALQETQYF. For the CDR3, the DNA is TGTGCCAGCAGTGAATTCCGGGCCTTACAAGAGACCCAGTACTTC.

This sequence joins TRBV12-3 or TRBV12-4 and TRBJ2-3; D might be TRBD2 (5 bases). V lost 6 bases and J 0 bases, leaving 16 bases between the germline ends. The CDR3 contains 16 residues. The CDR3 bases are TGTGCCAGCAGCCTAGGGTGGGGAGCTAGCACAGATACGCAGTATTTT. Protein: CASSLGWGASTDTQYF.

Regarding this clonotype: This may stem from a read error, because a much larger clone lies one nucleotide away. This chain uses TRBV6-2 or TRBV6-3 with TRBJ2-5; D might be TRBD2 (5 bases). From germline, CDR1 is MNHEY and CDR2 SVGEGT. The CDR3 extends over 13 amino acids. CDR3 bases: TGTGCCGGCAGTTACTATTCGGGGGAGACCCAGTACTTC. The encoded protein is CAGSYYSGETQYF.

A note on this clonotype: An end of the junction differs from the germline gene, which may be a read error. The chain couples TRBV4-2 to TRBJ2-2, with TRBD2 matching over 9 bases. The CDR3 is 17 amino acids. The germline gives CDR1 LGHNA, CDR2 YNFKEQ. The CDR3 bases are TGTGCCAGCAGCCAAGACCCAGCGGGGGGTTACACCGGGGGGCTGTTTTTT. It yields the protein CASSQDPAGGYTGGLFF.

The sample holds many counts of this clonotype. V gene TRBV15 combines with J gene TRBJ2-1; D call uncertain. V shed 0 bases and J shed 8 bases, with 14 bases lying between them. From germline, CDR1 is LNHNV and CDR2 YYDKDF (reference sequence). This CDR3 contains 15 residues. The CDR3: CATSRDGLVGDEQFF. The CDR3 nucleotides are TGTGCCACCAGCAGAGATGGTTTAGTGGGCGATGAGCAGTTCTTC.

Remarks on this clonotype: Since a much larger clone is just one base distant, this may be a read error. The chain couples TRBV25-1 to TRBJ1-2, with D perhaps matching TRBD1 (6 bases). CDR1 and CDR2 from the germline V gene are MGHDK and SYGVNS. CDR3 length: 13 amino acids. The DNA of the CDR3 is TGTGCCGGCAGCAGGGGCGCTAACTATGGCTACACCTTC. This encodes CAGSRGANYGYTF.

This clonotype was counted ten times or more. It may be a read error: a sequence one base away is much more abundant. The gene calls are TRBV29-1 and TRBJ2-7, with D possibly being TRBD1 or TRBD2 (6 bases each). CDR1 and CDR2 (germline): SQVTM, ANQGSEA. The CDR3 loop spans 10 amino acids. V lost 7 bases and J 7 bases, leaving 11 bases between the germline ends. DNA of the CDR3: TGCAGCGGGGGGGACAATGAGCAGTACTTC. Amino acid sequence: CSGGDNEQYF.

In its sample, this clonotype was seen a few times. The rearrangement links TRBV7-3 to TRBJ1-1; 8 nucleotides line up with TRBD1. This CDR3 is 16 amino acids long. CDR1 SGHTA and CDR2 FQGTGA come from the germline V gene. V was pared by 5 bases and J by 1 base, with 9 bases of the junction left unmatched. The chain's CDR3 is CASSPTGGLANTEAFF. Here the CDR3 DNA reads TGTGCCAGCAGCCCAACAGGGGGGCTTGCGAACACTGAAGCTTTCTTT.

Regarding this clonotype: A junction end diverges from the germline sequence, so it may reflect a read error. The J gene is TRBJ2-3, the V gene TRBV12-3 or TRBV12-4; tentatively, D is TRBD1 or TRBD2 (5 bases each). The CDR3 contains 15 residues. CDR3 region: CASRSTGAVTDAQYF. For the CDR3, the DNA is TGTGCCAGCAGAAGTACCGGGGCGGTCACAGATGCGCAGTATTTT.

This clonotype appeared a few times. The V call is TRBV20-1, the J call TRBJ1-1; D is unclear. CDR3 length: 13 residues. V lost 5 bases to trimming and J lost 0 bases, with 10 bases between them. Per germline, CDR1 DFQATT and CDR2 SNEGSKA (reference sequence). The DNA for the CDR3 is TGCAGTGCTGGCACACAGTTGAACACTGAAGCTTTCTTT. Translating it yields CSAGTQLNTEAFF.

This clonotype has at least ten counts. The V call is TRBV20-1, the J call TRBJ2-3; unclear D gene. Germline assignment: CDR1 DFQATT and CDR2 SNEGSKA (reference sequence). V lost 6 bases to trimming and J lost 4 bases, with 23 bases between them. The CDR3 extends over 16 amino acids. In nucleotides, the CDR3 is TGCAGTGCGCCCGATCTTCGAGCCTCTACGGCAGATACGCAGTATTTT. This encodes CSAPDLRASTADTQYF.

This clonotype was detected ten times or more. The J gene is TRBJ2-3, the V gene TRBV5-1, with D perhaps TRBD2 (6 bases). Germline V gene sequence: CDR1 SGHRS, CDR2 YFSETQ. The V and J ends lost 1 base and 6 bases respectively, with 12 bases between them. There are 14 residues in the CDR3. The CDR3 reads CASSLSGVLDTQYF. DNA for the CDR3: TGCGCCAGCAGCTTGTCGGGGGTGTTGGATACGCAGTATTTT. Full variable domain (outside the CDR3, taken from reference TRBV5-1 and TRBJ2-3): KAGVTQTPRYLIKTRGQQVTLSCSPISGHRSVSWYQQTPGQGLQFLFEYFSETQRNKGNFPGRFSGRQFSNSRSEMNVSTLELGDSALYLCASSLSGVLDTQYFGPGTRLTVL.

The chain joins TRBV7-2 to TRBJ1-6; tentatively, D is TRBD1 (5 bases). V was clipped by 5 bases and J by 7 bases, with 12 bases between them. The CDR3 is 14 residues long. Germline CDR1 is SGHTA and CDR2 is FQGNSA. The DNA of the CDR3 is TGTGCCAGCAGCGGCACGGGGCAAAATTCACCCCTCCACTTT. This codes for CASSGTGQNSPLHF.

The V and J genes are TRBV30 and TRBJ2-5; the D gene is possibly TRBD2 (7 bases). Germline V lookup: CDR1 GTSNPN, CDR2 SVGIG (reference sequence). The ends were cut back, 0 bases at V and 2 bases at J, with 13 bases in the middle. The CDR3 spans 15 residues. CDR3 protein: CAWSVRGGAQETQYF. The CDR3 region has the DNA TGTGCCTGGAGTGTAAGGGGGGGAGCACAAGAGACCCAGTACTTC. The full variable domain, with the rest looked up from reference TRBV30 and TRBJ2-5, is SQTIHQWPATLVQPVGSPLSLECTVEGTSNPNLYWYRQAAGRGLQLLFYSVGIGQISSEVPQNLSASRPQDRQFILSSKKLLLSDSGFYLCAWSVRGGAQETQYFGPGTRLLVL.

This sequence joins TRBV14 and TRBJ2-7; 8 bases map to TRBD1. Losses at the gene ends were 3 bases for V and 0 bases for J; bases not matched to a gene: 4. The CDR3 extends over 15 amino acids. The germline V gene has CDR1 SGHDN and CDR2 FVKESK. The CDR3 nucleotides are TGTGCCAGCAGCCATGGGACAGGCCGCTCCTACGAGCAGTACTTC. This codes for CASSHGTGRSYEQYF.

This clonotype was counted a few times. The J gene is TRBJ2-3, the V gene TRBV7-2; D is possibly TRBD2 (6 bases). The germline CDR1 and CDR2 sequences are SGHTA and FQGNSA. This CDR3 is 12 amino acids long. Trimming cost V 3 bases and J 10 bases, with 11 bases left between them. The DNA for the CDR3 is TGTGCCAGCAGCTTGGAGGGGAATCCGCAGTATTTT. Translation: CASSLEGNPQYF.

This clonotype was found many times. The rearrangement links TRBV20-1 to TRBJ2-1; no reliable D call. CDR1 DFQATT and CDR2 SNEGSKA come from the germline V gene (reference sequence). This CDR3 has 14 amino acids. V dropped 2 bases and J dropped 1 base, with 9 bases sitting between them. The CDR3 DNA reads TGCAGTGCTAGAATACCAGTATCCTACAATGAGCAGTTCTTC. Its translation: CSARIPVSYNEQFF.

There are many counts of this clonotype. The chain employs TRBV6-5 and TRBJ2-7; 10 positions match TRBD1. CDR3 length: 15 residues. The J segment lost 4 bases and the V segment lost 0 bases, leaving 3 bases of the junction unmatched. The germline V gene encodes CDR1 MNHEY and CDR2 SVGAGI. The CDR3 nucleotides read TGTGCCAGCAGTTACTCCGGACAGGGGGGGTACGAGCAGTACTTC. This codes for CASSYSGQGGYEQYF.